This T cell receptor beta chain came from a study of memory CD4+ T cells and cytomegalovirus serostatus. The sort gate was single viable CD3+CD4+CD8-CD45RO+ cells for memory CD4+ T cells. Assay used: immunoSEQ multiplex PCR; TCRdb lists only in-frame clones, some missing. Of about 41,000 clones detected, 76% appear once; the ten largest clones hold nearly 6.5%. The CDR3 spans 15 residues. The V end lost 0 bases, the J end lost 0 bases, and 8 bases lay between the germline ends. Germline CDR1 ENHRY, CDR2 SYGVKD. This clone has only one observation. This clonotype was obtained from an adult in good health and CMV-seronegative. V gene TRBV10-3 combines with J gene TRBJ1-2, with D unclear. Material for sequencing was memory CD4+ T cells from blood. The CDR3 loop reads CAISESDDSNYGYTF. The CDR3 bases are TGTGCCATCAGTGAGTCGGACGACTCTAACTATGGCTACACCTTC.